This T cell receptor (beta chain) was captured in a study of T cell responses to AZD1222 COVID-19 vaccine. Data came from immunoSEQ multiplex PCR; TCRdb stores just in-frame clones and leaves some out. Found here are about 120,000 clones, roughly nine tenths of them singletons; the top ten hold under 3.5%. CDR1 is LNHNV and CDR2 is YYDKDF in the germline V gene (reference sequence). V was cut by 6 bases and J by 7 bases, with 13 bases left in between. The CDR3 is 13 amino acids. The receptor's source is an adult in good health. The rearrangement uses TRBV15 and TRBJ1-5; D ambiguous. The input for sequencing was peripheral blood, taken on day 0 of AZD1222 vaccination. The chain's CDR3 is CATSQATGQPQHF. The CDR3 region has the DNA TGTGCCACCAGTCAAGCGACGGGCCAGCCCCAGCATTTT. Supplemented by reference TRBV15 and TRBJ1-5, the full variable domain reads DAMVIQNPRYQVTQFGKPVTLSCSQTLNHNVMYWYQQKSSQAPKLLFHYYDKDFNNEADTPDNFQSRRPNTSFCFLDIRSPGLGDTAMYLCATSQATGQPQHFGDGTRLSIL.